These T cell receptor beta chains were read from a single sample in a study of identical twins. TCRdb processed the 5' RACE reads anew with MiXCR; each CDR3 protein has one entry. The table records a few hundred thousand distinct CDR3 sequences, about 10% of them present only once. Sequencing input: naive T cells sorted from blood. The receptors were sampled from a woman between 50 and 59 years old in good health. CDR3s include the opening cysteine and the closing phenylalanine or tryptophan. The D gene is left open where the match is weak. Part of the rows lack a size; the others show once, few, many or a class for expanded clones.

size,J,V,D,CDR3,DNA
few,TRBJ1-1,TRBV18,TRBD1,CASSLTGADTEAFF,TGTGCCAGCTCGTTGACAGGGGCGGACACTGAAGCTTTCTTT
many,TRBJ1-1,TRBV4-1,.,CASSQGGRMNTEAFF,TGCGCCAGCAGCCAAGGGGGCAGAATGAACACTGAAGCTTTCTTT
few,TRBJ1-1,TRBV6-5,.,CASSWSAPTRAFF,TGTGCCAGCAGTTGGTCTGCTCCCACTCGAGCTTTCTTT
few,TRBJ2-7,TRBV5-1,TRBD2,CASSSTSGTAYEQYF,TGCGCCAGCAGCTCCACTAGCGGGACCGCCTACGAGCAGTACTTC
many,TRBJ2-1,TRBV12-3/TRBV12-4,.,CASSLGGIPEQFF,TGTGCCAGCAGTTTAGGAGGGATTCCTGAGCAGTTCTTC
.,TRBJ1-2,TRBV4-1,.,CASSQGGNYGYTF,TGCGCCAGCAGCCAAGGGGGGAACTATGGCTACACCTTC
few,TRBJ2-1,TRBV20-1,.,CSTSPGGDGDEQFF,TGCAGCACTTCCCCCGGAGGGGACGGGGATGAGCAGTTCTTC
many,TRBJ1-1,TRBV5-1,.,CASSAISTTEAFF,TGCGCCAGCAGCGCAATTAGCACCACTGAAGCTTTCTTT
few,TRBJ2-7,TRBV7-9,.,CASRGDGPNSYEQYF,TGTGCCAGCAGGGGGGACGGACCCAACTCCTACGAGCAGTACTTC
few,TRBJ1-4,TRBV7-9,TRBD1,CASDRQGPYEKLFF,TGTGCCAGCGACAGACAGGGACCTTATGAAAAACTGTTTTTT
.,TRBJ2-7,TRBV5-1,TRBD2,CASSLRAGDYEQYF,TGCGCCAGCAGCTTGCGAGCGGGAGACTACGAGCAGTACTTC
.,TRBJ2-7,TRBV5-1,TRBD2,CASSFSAGGPYEQYF,TGCGCCAGCAGCTTCAGTGCGGGAGGGCCTTACGAGCAGTACTTC
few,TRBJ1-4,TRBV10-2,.,CASSEPGVGPDEKLFF,TGCGCCAGCAGTGAGCCCGGGGTTGGGCCCGATGAAAAACTGTTTTTT
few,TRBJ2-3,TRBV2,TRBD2,CASLVSGRADTQYF,TGTGCCAGCCTTGTGAGCGGGAGAGCAGATACGCAGTATTTT
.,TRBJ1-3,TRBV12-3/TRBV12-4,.,CASSLRSRPSSGNTIYF,TGTGCCAGCAGTTTAAGATCTAGACCGAGCTCTGGAAACACCATATATTTT
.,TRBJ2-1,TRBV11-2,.,CASSLDSSPYNEQFF,TGTGCCAGCAGCTTGGACAGTTCACCCTACAATGAGCAGTTCTTC
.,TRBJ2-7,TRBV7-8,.,CASGHSYEQYF,TGTGCCAGCGGTCACAGTTACGAGCAGTACTTC
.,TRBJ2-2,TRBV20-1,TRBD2,CSARLAGGPTGELFF,TGCAGTGCTAGACTAGCGGGAGGGCCGACCGGGGAGCTGTTTTTT
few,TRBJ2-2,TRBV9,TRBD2,CASSVALAVTGELFF,TGTGCCAGCAGCGTAGCTCTAGCGGTGACCGGGGAGCTGTTTTTT
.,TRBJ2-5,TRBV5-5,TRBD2,CASSLAPSGRRNQETQYF,TGTGCCAGCAGCTTGGCGCCAAGCGGGAGACGAAACCAAGAGACCCAGTACTTC
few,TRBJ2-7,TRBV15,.,CATSRDSAYEQYF,TGTGCCACCAGCAGGGACTCTGCCTACGAGCAGTACTTC
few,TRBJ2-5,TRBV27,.,CASRGWVEETQYF,TGTGCCAGCAGGGGTTGGGTAGAAGAGACCCAGTACTTC
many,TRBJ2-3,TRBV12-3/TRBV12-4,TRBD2,CATRTSGRGDTQYF,TGTGCCACCCGGACTAGCGGGAGAGGGGACACGCAGTATTTT
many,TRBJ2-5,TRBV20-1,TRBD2,CSASDGRETQYF,TGCAGTGCTAGTGACGGGAGGGAGACCCAGTACTTC
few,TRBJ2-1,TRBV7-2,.,CASSFGGLYEQFF,TGTGCCAGCAGCTTTGGGGGGCTCTATGAGCAGTTCTTC
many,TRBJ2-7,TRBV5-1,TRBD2,CASSFRTSSYEQYF,TGCGCCAGCAGTTTCCGGACTAGTTCCTACGAGCAGTACTTC
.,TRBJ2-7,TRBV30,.,CAWSTTYEQYF,TGTGCCTGGAGTACGACTTACGAGCAGTACTTC
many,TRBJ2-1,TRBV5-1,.,CASSSYQDGEQFF,TGCGCCAGCAGCTCATACCAGGACGGGGAGCAGTTCTTC